This TCR beta chain was recorded in a study of glioma-infiltrating T cells. The study, taken as a whole, reports: Gliomas, especially low-grade, showed above-expected tissue-blood divergence; non-neoplastic patients showed below. CDR3 overlap between tissue and blood was very small.

There are many counts of this clonotype. Antigen specificity is unknown. The CDR3 has 16 residues. Deletions cut 0 bases from V and 0 bases from J, with 12 bases between. CDR1 and CDR2 from the germline V gene are MGHRA and YSYEKL. TCR alpha and beta CDR3 regions were amplified from RNA using iRepertoire nested multiplex PCR. Input was about 85-450 ng of tissue mRNA or PBMC total RNA. MiXCR, run by TCRdb on the multiplex PCR reads, gives a single entry per CDR3 protein. The table shows approximately 120,000 distinct CDR3 sequences, with less than 30% occurring only once. The sequence was collected from a human donor with low-grade glioma or glioblastoma, undergoing nonglioma brain surgery, or in good health (not recorded which). Sequences were obtained from glioma tissue, nonneoplastic brain tissue, or PBMCs (not recorded which). The chain uses TRBV4-1 and TRBJ2-7, with D unclear. CDR3 protein: CASSQDNSGTSYEQYF. The CDR3 coding sequence is TGCGCCAGCAGCCAAGATAATTCGGGCACCTCCTACGAGCAGTACTTC.